Here is one T cell receptor (beta chain) with its context. This clonotype was recorded only once. Its recognized antigen is unknown. No qualities accompany the bases; no much larger clone lies one base away. Evidence from a single read is weak. This entry comes from a study of identical twins (TCRdb year 2016). Looking at the study overall: To test whether fetal clonotypes persist, this study deep-sequenced TCR alpha and beta repertoires from monozygotic twins, from unrelated adults of various ages, and from cord blood. Replicate twin experiments were performed at different times using different library preparation protocols to rule out contamination. Paper-wide results and their limitations: In monozygotic twins, out-of-frame TCR alpha sharing was systematically underestimated by recombination models, although the models agreed with sharing between unrelated individuals. Because the same donors could not be followed over many years, the conclusions depended on cross-sectional statistical analysis. Compared with coincidental sharing between unrelated individuals, out-of-frame TCR alpha sequences shared between twins had an excess of sequences with low generation probability. In beta out-of-frame sequences, excess twin sharing was weaker, because having fewer shared sequences lowered the signal-to-noise ratio. Zero-insertion analyses could be partly confounded by invariant T cells such as MAIT and iNKT, although diverse VJ usage argued against such confounding for most clonotypes. Abundant cord blood beta clonotypes carried fewer insertions; young adult naive repertoires showed a weaker similar trend, while memory repertoires showed none.

The germline V gene yields SQVTM for CDR1 and ANQGSEA for CDR2. Unmatched junction bases come to 4, with V trimmed by 5 bases and J by 2 bases. The CDR3 measures 14 amino acids from cysteine to phenylalanine. Just the 42-base CDR3 DNA is kept, in frame starting at base 1. Receptor amplification or capture employed 5' RACE. Sequencing used an Illumina HiSeq 2000. A universal primer binding site was added through template switching, and the final cDNA carried a unique molecular identifier so that TCR cDNA molecules could be counted accurately. First-strand cDNA for TCR alpha and beta chains was synthesized from specific primers in the conserved constant-segment region. Each cDNA library was double barcoded, with a SMART-Mk sample barcode plus Illumina barcodes, to control for contamination. Two successive PCR steps introduced TruSeq adapter sequences along with Illumina sample barcodes. Sequencing of the TCR alpha and beta cDNA libraries was done on the Illumina HiSeq platform using custom primers. Per the original workflow: MiGEC was used to process raw reads and extract unique molecular identifiers, and MiXCR was used to find CDR3 positions. For each individual, recombination models were inferred using an EM algorithm with the repgenHMM and IGoR tools. The tcR package in R was used for shared clonotype analysis, with sharing normalized by the product of cloneset sizes. To study raw recombination without the effects of thymic and clonal selection, out-of-frame nonproductive sequences were analyzed. The public reads were run again by TCRdb, first through fastp at Q25 and then through MiXCR, and only productive beta chains were kept. Every entry covers one CDR3 protein and lists the most common genes and DNA from its rows. What appears here as the V and J calls and clone size reflects TCRdb's work, not the paper's. The sample table shows 500,000 to 700,000 distinct CDR3 sequences, and around 7.4% are seen once. Roughly 1.6% of the sample belongs to the ten largest clones.

All donors were healthy Caucasians. Three pairs of female monozygotic twins, all aged about 18 to 29 years, made up the twin cohort. Peripheral blood mononuclear cells were used as the source from which RNA for TCR libraries was isolated. This sample also belongs to another study, concerning yellow fever vaccine responses in identical twins. As noted in the second study: The authors reported that the T cell response to vaccination in identical twins appeared partly convergent and partly personalized. The study precisely tracked vaccine-responding T cell clones in identical twins.

The sequenced sample was PBMCs. The sequence joins TRBV29-1 to TRBJ2-2; the central 8 bases match TRBD2. The TCR was taken from a woman between 18 and 29 years old in good health. The nucleotide sequence is given as TGCAGCGTTAGCGGGGGATTCAACACCGGGGAGCTGTTTTTT. The encoded protein is CSVSGGFNTGELFF.